The 12 T cell receptor beta chains below all came from one sample that was sequenced in a study of metastatic and nonmetastatic thyroid tumors. TCRdb re-analyzed the PCR reads through MiXCR. The table has approximately 13,000 clones, approximately 12% seen once; the top ten hold 13% to 15%. All patients were untreated before thyroid surgery. The sample was blood. Every receptor here comes from a female donor with papillary thyroid cancer or a benign thyroid nodule (not recorded which). Some clones in this sample may be carry-over from other donors' samples.

This clone was seen at least ten times. The chain joins TRBV14 to TRBJ2-1, with D perhaps assigned TRBD1 or TRBD2 (5 bases each). The CDR3 has 13 amino acids. Germline-derived CDR1 and CDR2 are SGHDN and FVKESK. With 3 bases removed from V and 10 bases from J, the gap between germline ends came to 13 bases. CDR3 bases: TGTGCCAGCAGCCAGAGCCGGGACGGCGAGCAGTTCTTC. It translates to CASSQSRDGEQFF.

This clone showed up many times. V gene TRBV11-2 combines with J gene TRBJ2-3; TRBD2 matches 14 bases. The junction had 5 bases not matched to a gene; V was cut back by 5 bases and J by 4 bases. The CDR3 consists of 16 residues. From germline, CDR1 is SGHAT and CDR2 FQNNGV. The CDR3: CASSGGLAGVADTQYF. CDR3 bases: TGTGCCAGCAGCGGGGGACTAGCGGGGGTCGCAGATACGCAGTATTTT.

In its sample, this clone was seen many times. The V gene is TRBV3-1, the J gene TRBJ1-3; no reliable D call. The germline gives CDR1 LGHDT, CDR2 YNNKEL (reference sequence). The V end lost 1 base, the J end lost 4 bases, and 5 bases lay between the germline ends. The CDR3 totals 13 residues. CDR3 region: CASSQGDGNTIYF. CDR3 nucleotides: TGTGCCAGCAGCCAAGGAGACGGAAACACCATATATTTT.

At least ten counts were recorded for this clone. J is TRBJ2-4 and V is TRBV6-5; D remains ambiguous. The CDR3 totals 13 residues. Trimming pared 0 bases from V and 6 bases from J, leaving 6 bases between. Germline V gene lookup returns CDR1 MNHEY and CDR2 SVGAGI. The CDR3 reads CASSYSLGNIQYF. As DNA, the CDR3 is TGTGCCAGCAGTTACTCCCTCGGAAACATTCAGTACTTC.

This clone came up a few times. The genes are TRBV15 and TRBJ2-2; the match to TRBD1 covers 8 bases. Germline loops: CDR1 LNHNV, CDR2 YYDKDF (reference sequence). The junction had 13 bases not matched to a gene; V was cut back by 3 bases and J by 7 bases. The CDR3 is 17 amino acids. CDR3 in DNA: TGTGCCACCAGCAGGCCAGGACAGGGTCTTTTTGTCGGGGAGCTGTTTTTT. Translation gives CATSRPGQGLFVGELFF.

This clone was recorded at least ten times. This chain links TRBV11-2 with TRBJ2-1, with 12 bases lining up with TRBD2. CDR1 is SGHAT and CDR2 is FQNNGV in the germline V gene. This CDR3 has 15 amino acids. V shed 2 bases, J shed 5 bases, and the junction held 1 base outside the gene matches. CDR3 protein: CASSLRLAGDNEQFF. DNA of the CDR3: TGTGCCAGCAGCTTACGACTAGCGGGGGACAATGAGCAGTTCTTC.

This clone has a count of ten or more. The gene calls are TRBV19 and TRBJ2-3; D tentatively reads TRBD1 or TRBD2 (5 bases each). CDR1 is LNHDA and CDR2 is SQIVND in the germline V gene (reference sequence). The CDR3 is 16 amino acids. Trimming shortened V by 3 bases and J by 0 bases, and 13 bases separated the two germline ends. Here the CDR3 reads CASSIIGALSTDTQYF. The CDR3 coding sequence is TGTGCCAGTAGTATTATCGGGGCCTTAAGCACAGATACGCAGTATTTT.

This clone has a count of ten or more. The chain recombines TRBV5-1 with TRBJ2-2; 7 bases align to TRBD2. This CDR3 comprises 17 residues. The germline V gene encodes CDR1 SGHRS and CDR2 YFSETQ. Trimming took 2 bases from V and 0 from J; bases not matched to a gene: 7. The CDR3 DNA is TGCGCCAGCAGCTTTCCGGCTAGCGGCGCGAACACCGGGGAGCTGTTTTTT. Amino acids: CASSFPASGANTGELFF.

The chain joins TRBV6-1 to TRBJ2-5; 7 bases are a match to TRBD2. V was clipped by 0 bases and J by 3 bases; unmatched bases: 4. CDR3 size: 15 residues. From germline, CDR1 is MNHNS and CDR2 SASEGT. The CDR3 nucleotides are TGTGCCAGCAGTGAAGCGGGGGGAGGGAAAGAGACCCAGTACTTC. Its protein is CASSEAGGGKETQYF.

This clone is classed as medium-sized (0.01 to 0.1%). The J gene is TRBJ1-3, the V gene TRBV7-9; a weak D match, TRBD1 (6 bases). CDR1 is SEHNR, CDR2 FQNEAQ, per germline (reference sequence). With 5 bases removed from V and 1 base from J, the gap between germline ends came to 15 bases. The CDR3 is made up of 16 amino acids. In DNA, the CDR3 is TGTGCCAGCAGCCCTCGGGACACCTCATCTGGAAACACCATATATTTT. This sequence encodes CASSPRDTSSGNTIYF.

There are many counts of this clone. The CDR3 DNA reads as TGTGCCAGCAGCGTTGGGGTTGGGATAGCGGGAACCTACGAGCAGTACTTC. It codes for CASSVGVGIAGTYEQYF. The rearrangement links TRBV9 to TRBJ2-7, with 8 bases aligning to TRBD2. The CDR3 extends over 17 amino acids. Germline-derived CDR1 and CDR2 are SGDLS and YYNGEE. Trimming cost V 2 bases and J 2 bases; bases outside gene matches: 12. The whole variable domain, filled in from reference TRBV9 and TRBJ2-7, reads DSGVTQTPKHLITATGQRVTLRCSPRSGDLSVYWYQQSLDQGLQFLIQYYNGEERAKGNILERFSAQQFPDLHSELNLSSLELGDSALYFCASSVGVGIAGTYEQYFGPGTRLTVT.

V usage is TRBV2 and J usage is TRBJ2-1; D call uncertain. This CDR3 is 13 amino acids long. Germline loops: CDR1 SNHLY, CDR2 FYNNEI. V lost 7 bases and J 4 bases, leaving 11 bases between the germline ends. This CDR3 reads CASNGSDYNEQFF. The CDR3, as DNA: TGTGCCAGCAACGGAAGTGATTACAATGAGCAGTTCTTC.